Below, one TCR beta chain is given with its context. Its antigen is unidentified. A single base is all that separates this from a far larger clone, so a read error is likely. The data derive from a study of brain T cells in children with intractable seizures. Overall study results and limits: Patients' HCMV serostatus was unknown; virus specificity rests on CDR3 similarity alone. Clones missing pre-surgery may reflect undersampling of that blood sample.

Some clones are missing from TCRdb's copy, which holds only in-frame ones; the method was immunoSEQ multiplex PCR. Seen here are roughly 80,000 clones, approximately 90% observed once, and the top ten hold around 22%. The CDR3 length is 11 residues. Trimming left V 5 bases short and J 0 bases short, with 2 bases between. CDR1 and CDR2 from the germline V gene are MDHEN and SYDVKM. Only cases whose brain tissue showed the highest T cell transcript signatures were sequenced. At least one anti-epileptic drug was given before surgery. The specimen was peripheral blood, collected at surgery. This chain uses TRBV28 with TRBJ2-7; D call uncertain. This TCR was sampled from a girl aged 2 to 9 with Rasmussen encephalitis and intractable seizures. Written as DNA, the CDR3 is TGTGCCAGCAGTATCTCCTACGAGCAGTACTTC. Translating it yields CASSISYEQYF.